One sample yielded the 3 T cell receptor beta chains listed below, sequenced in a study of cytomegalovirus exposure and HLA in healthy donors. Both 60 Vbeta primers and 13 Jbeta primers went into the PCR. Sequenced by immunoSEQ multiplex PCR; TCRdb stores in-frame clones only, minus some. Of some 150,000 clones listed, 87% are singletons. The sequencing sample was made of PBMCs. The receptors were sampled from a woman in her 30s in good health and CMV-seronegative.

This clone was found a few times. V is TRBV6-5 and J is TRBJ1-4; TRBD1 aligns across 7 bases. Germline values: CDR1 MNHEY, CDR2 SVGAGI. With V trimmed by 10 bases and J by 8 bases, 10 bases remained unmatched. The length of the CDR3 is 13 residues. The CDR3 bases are TGTGCCACTCATGAGACAGGGACGGAAAAACTGTTTTTT. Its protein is CATHETGTEKLFF.

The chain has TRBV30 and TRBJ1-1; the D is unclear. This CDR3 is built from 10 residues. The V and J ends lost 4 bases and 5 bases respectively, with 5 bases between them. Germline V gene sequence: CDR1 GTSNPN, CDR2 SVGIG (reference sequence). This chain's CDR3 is CAWMSTEAFF. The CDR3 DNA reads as TGTGCCTGGATGAGTACTGAAGCTTTCTTT.

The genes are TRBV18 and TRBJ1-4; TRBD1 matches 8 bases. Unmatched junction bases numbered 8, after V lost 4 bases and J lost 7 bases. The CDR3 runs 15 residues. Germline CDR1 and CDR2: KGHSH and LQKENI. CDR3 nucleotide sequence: TGTGCCAGCTCACAACTGACAGGGGCGAGTGAAAAACTGTTTTTT. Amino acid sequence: CASSQLTGASEKLFF.